The entry below gives a single TCR beta chain sequence along with its context. Its antigen is undetermined. It was by 5'RACE template switching with UMIs that TCR beta cDNA was made. After re-calling the 5' RACE reads, TCRdb lists one entry per CDR3 protein, DNA absent. The sample yields fewer than 550,000 distinct CDR3 sequences, of which the top ten take up 1.4%. The germline V gene has CDR1 DFQATT and CDR2 SNEGSKA (reference sequence). The CDR3 is 14 residues long. The data derive from a study of T cells expressing NK-cell markers. Overall study: In sorted CD3+CD56+NKG2C+, CD3+CD56+NKG2C- and CD3+CD56-NKG2C+ T cells, TCR beta repertoires were obtained.

Broader study findings: The study found dominant NKG2C+ clonotypes at about 1.0-7.0% of CD8+ T cells in roughly six donors. Among several donors, these clonotypes also ranked first in the CD3+CD56-NKG2C+ fraction.

The rearrangement uses TRBV20-1 and TRBJ2-1; TCRdb indicates TRBD1, and absent DNA this call remains unverified. The receptor's source is a woman in her forties or fifties in good health. The specimen sequenced was blood T cells: a sorted CD56 or NKG2C T cell subset, CD4+ or CD8+ T cells, or bulk PBMC T cells (not recorded which). The chain's CDR3 is CSARDWRLGGEQFF.